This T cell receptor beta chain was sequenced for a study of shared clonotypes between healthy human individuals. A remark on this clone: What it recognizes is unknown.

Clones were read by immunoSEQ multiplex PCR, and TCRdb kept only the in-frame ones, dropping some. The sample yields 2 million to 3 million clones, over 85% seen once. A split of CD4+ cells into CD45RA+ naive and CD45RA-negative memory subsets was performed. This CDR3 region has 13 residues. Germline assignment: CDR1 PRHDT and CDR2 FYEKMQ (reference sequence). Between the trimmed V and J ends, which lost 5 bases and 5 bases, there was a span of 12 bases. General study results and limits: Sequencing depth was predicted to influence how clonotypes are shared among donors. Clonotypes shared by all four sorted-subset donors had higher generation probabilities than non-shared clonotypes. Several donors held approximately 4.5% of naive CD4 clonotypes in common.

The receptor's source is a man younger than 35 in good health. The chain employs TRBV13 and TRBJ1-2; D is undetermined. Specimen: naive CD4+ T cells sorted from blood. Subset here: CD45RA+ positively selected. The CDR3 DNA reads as TGTGCCAGCAGCCCCCCATCTGGATATGGCTACACCTTC. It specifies CASSPPSGYGYTF.